The TCR beta chain described here comes from a study of cytomegalovirus exposure and HLA in healthy donors. Whole-study findings and limits: Most TCR sequences were uncommon, yet certain public TCRs appeared in many donors. In the 95 to 150 validation repertoires, approximately 94% of cluster scores exceeded 0, per a later analysis. Through in vitro validation, a few CMV-associated chains were shown to be specific for CMV antigens.

As regards this clone: Its antigen is unknown.

Data came from immunoSEQ multiplex PCR; TCRdb stores just in-frame clones and leaves some out. This sample has some 140,000 clones, with around 88% found just once. The TCR originated in a man aged 18 to 30 in good health and CMV-seropositive. Sequenced input: PBMCs.

CDR3: CSVDTRGSGNTIYF. CDR3 coding DNA: TGCAGCGTTGATACGAGAGGCTCTGGAAACACCATATATTTT. The rearrangement joins TRBV29-1 to TRBJ1-3; D call uncertain. The germline V gene has CDR1 SQVTM and CDR2 ANQGSEA. V dropped 3 bases and J dropped 0 bases, with 9 bases sitting between them. The CDR3 sequence is 14 residues long.